This TCR beta chain was recorded in a study of blood T cells in healthy people across ages. In its sample, this clonotype was seen once. Germline V gives CDR1 SGHNT, CDR2 YYREEE (reference sequence). This CDR3 is 17 amino acids long. V shed 6 bases and J 0 bases; nucleotides not matched to a gene: 8. A second PCR of 7 to 11 cycles used a sample-barcoded 5' primer and a J-beta primer mix. One entry per CDR3 protein, called by TCRdb with MiXCR from the 5' RACE reads. The sample yields roughly 800,000 distinct CDR3 sequences, nearly 60% seen once. V is TRBV5-4 and J is TRBJ2-2; TRBD2 aligns across 10 bases. Sequences were obtained from blood. The TCR was taken from a man aged 25 to 40 in good health. The CDR3 DNA sequence: TGTGCCAGCAACCCTAGCGGGGGCACTTCGAACACCGGGGAGCTGTTTTTT. Its protein is CASNPSGGTSNTGELFF.